The clone carrying this T cell receptor (beta chain) was seen a few times. This entry belongs to a study of human T cells and chemical hapten exposure. MiXCR, run by TCRdb on the RACE reads, gives a single entry per CDR3 protein. Among under 200,000 distinct CDR3 sequences listed, 25% to 30% were seen once. Time point defined: patch test 3, about 24 weeks after DPC sensitization. Treatment: therapeutic diphenylcyclopropenone sensitization with weekly scalp DPC. The source is a woman in her late teens or twenties with alopecia areata. Some clones in this sample may be carry-over from other donors' samples. Sample: whole blood, taken in connection with sensitization to the hapten diphenylcyclopropenone (DPC).

CDR3 residues: CSARDHRTGGADTQYF. The CDR3, as DNA: TGCAGTGCTAGAGATCACCGGACAGGTGGGGCGGATACGCAGTATTTT. The chain recombines TRBV20-1 with TRBJ2-3; 7 bases agree with TRBD1. The germline V gene has CDR1 DFQATT and CDR2 SNEGSKA (reference sequence). Trimming took 0 bases from V and 6 from J; bases not matched to a gene: 12. The CDR3 has 16 residues.